Listed below are T cell receptor beta chains from one sample, sequenced in a study of T cell changes during pregnancy in multiple sclerosis. The table came from immunoSEQ multiplex PCR; TCRdb's copy has only in-frame clones and leaves some out. The data contain more than 30,000 clones, around 92% of them seen just once; the ten biggest clones take up about 8.3%. The input for sequencing was CD8+ T cells from peripheral blood mononuclear cells, taken in the third trimester of pregnancy. The receptors originated from a female donor with multiple sclerosis, enrolled in a pregnancy study. CDR3s include the opening cysteine and the closing phenylalanine or tryptophan. D genes are given only for firm matches. Expanded clones get a size class; other rows say once, few or many, or leave the size out.

DNA: TGTGCCAGCAGCCCGACAGGCCATATCGGCCTTGGCTACACCTTC; CDR3: CASSPTGHIGLGYTF; size: NA; length: 15; D: NA; V: TRBV9; J: TRBJ1-2
DNA: TGTGCCACGGGACAGAACACCGGGGAGCTGTTTTTT; CDR3: CATGQNTGELFF; size: NA; length: 12; D: NA; V: TRBV19; J: TRBJ2-2
DNA: TGTGCCAGCAGCTTGGGGGGCCACGAGCAGTACTTC; CDR3: CASSLGGHEQYF; size: NA; length: 12; D: NA; V: TRBV5-6; J: TRBJ2-7
DNA: TGTGCCAGCAGCTTAGCCACCGGGACAGGGGTTTACAATGAGCAGTTCTTC; CDR3: CASSLATGTGVYNEQFF; size: NA; length: 17; D: TRBD1; V: TRBV7-9; J: TRBJ2-1
DNA: TGTGCCAGCAGTGTAGGTACCAGACTAGCGGGGGGGCACGAGCAGTACTTC; CDR3: CASSVGTRLAGGHEQYF; size: NA; length: 17; D: TRBD2; V: TRBV2; J: TRBJ2-7
DNA: TGTGCCAGCAGTGAAGACAGTGGCTCCTACAATGAGCAGTTCTTC; CDR3: CASSEDSGSYNEQFF; size: NA; length: 15; D: NA; V: TRBV6-1; J: TRBJ2-1
DNA: TGTGCCAGCAGGGGAGGTGTTTCCTACGAGCAGTACTTC; CDR3: CASRGGVSYEQYF; size: NA; length: 13; D: NA; V: TRBV2; J: TRBJ2-7
DNA: TGTGCCAGCAGTGAAGCCTGGTTGGGTAGCGGAACCTTCAGCTCCTACGAGCAGTACTTC; CDR3: CASSEAWLGSGTFSSYEQYF; size: NA; length: 20; D: NA; V: TRBV6-1; J: TRBJ2-7
DNA: TGTGCCAGCACCCAAGAGGCTAGCGGGGTTGGCGGGGAGCTGTTTTTT; CDR3: CASTQEASGVGGELFF; size: NA; length: 16; D: TRBD2; V: TRBV9; J: TRBJ2-2
DNA: TGTGCCAGCAGCCTAGCCTCCCACGGGGAAAAACTGTTTTTT; CDR3: CASSLASHGEKLFF; size: NA; length: 14; D: NA; V: TRBV13; J: TRBJ1-4
DNA: TGTGCCAGCAGCGATGGACTAGCGGGGACAGATACGCAGTATTTT; CDR3: CASSDGLAGTDTQYF; size: NA; length: 15; D: TRBD2; V: TRBV9; J: TRBJ2-3
DNA: TGTGCCAGCAGCTTAGGTAGCGGGGGGGACTACGAGCAGTACTTC; CDR3: CASSLGSGGDYEQYF; size: NA; length: 15; D: TRBD2; V: TRBV11-2; J: TRBJ2-7
DNA: TGCAGCGTCCTATGGGGGACAGGGAATGACGAGCAGTACTTC; CDR3: CSVLWGTGNDEQYF; size: NA; length: 14; D: TRBD1; V: TRBV29-1; J: TRBJ2-7
DNA: TGTGCCAGCAGCGCCCGACTAGCGGGGGGCCCCATCGAAGAGACCCAGTACTTC; CDR3: CASSARLAGGPIEETQYF; size: NA; length: 18; D: TRBD2; V: TRBV7-8; J: TRBJ2-5
DNA: TGTGCCAGCAGTTACGGGACTGGCACAGATACGCAGTATTTT; CDR3: CASSYGTGTDTQYF; size: NA; length: 14; D: NA; V: TRBV6-5; J: TRBJ2-3
DNA: TGTGCCAGCAGCTTAAGCCGGGACAGGGGCACTGAAGCTTTCTTT; CDR3: CASSLSRDRGTEAFF; size: NA; length: 15; D: TRBD1; V: TRBV9; J: TRBJ1-1
DNA: TGTGCCAGCAGTGAGGGGCTAGCGGGGATCCCCTACAATGAGCAGTTCTTC; CDR3: CASSEGLAGIPYNEQFF; size: NA; length: 17; D: TRBD2; V: TRBV2; J: TRBJ2-1
DNA: TGTGCCAGCAGCCAGGCCCAGGGGGCGCAGGAGACCCAGTACTTC; CDR3: CASSQAQGAQETQYF; size: NA; length: 15; D: TRBD1; V: TRBV13; J: TRBJ2-5
DNA: TGTGCCAGCAGCCAAGGAGCGGCCTACGAGCAGTACTTC; CDR3: CASSQGAAYEQYF; size: NA; length: 13; D: NA; V: TRBV5-8; J: TRBJ2-7
DNA: TGCAGCGTTGAAGCGGGTTATGCGCAGTATTTT; CDR3: CSVEAGYAQYF; size: NA; length: 11; D: NA; V: TRBV29-1; J: TRBJ2-3
DNA: TGTGCCAGCAGTTACGGTGGTACGGGTAATGAAAAACTGTTTTTT; CDR3: CASSYGGTGNEKLFF; size: NA; length: 15; D: NA; V: TRBV6-6; J: TRBJ1-4
DNA: TGCGCCAGCAGCTTGGACAGGGCCTACGAGCAGTACTTC; CDR3: CASSLDRAYEQYF; size: NA; length: 13; D: NA; V: TRBV5-1; J: TRBJ2-7
DNA: TGTGCCAGTAGTTCCGGGACAAACACCGGGGAGCTGTTTTTT; CDR3: CASSSGTNTGELFF; size: once; length: 14; D: NA; V: TRBV19; J: TRBJ2-2
DNA: TGTGCCAGCAGCACTAGCGCCGACACAGATACGCAGTATTTT; CDR3: CASSTSADTDTQYF; size: NA; length: 14; D: TRBD2; V: TRBV13; J: TRBJ2-3
DNA: TGTGCCAGCAGTTTAGCAGGGTTGAACACTGAAGCTTTCTTT; CDR3: CASSLAGLNTEAFF; size: NA; length: 14; D: NA; V: TRBV27; J: TRBJ1-1
DNA: TGTGCCAGCAGTTTAACGGGGACAAGCGTCGGGTACGAGCAGTACTTC; CDR3: CASSLTGTSVGYEQYF; size: NA; length: 16; D: NA; V: TRBV27; J: TRBJ2-7
DNA: TGTGCCAGCAGCGATTTCACAAGTTCCTATGGCTACACCTTC; CDR3: CASSDFTSSYGYTF; size: few; length: 14; D: NA; V: TRBV5-6; J: TRBJ1-2
DNA: TGTGCCAGCAGCCTAGAGATGGGCGGCAGGGAGAACACTGAAGCTTTCTTT; CDR3: CASSLEMGGRENTEAFF; size: NA; length: 17; D: NA; V: TRBV9; J: TRBJ1-1
DNA: TGCGCCAGCAGCTACACACAGGGTTATAAAGGCACTGAAGCTTTCTTT; CDR3: CASSYTQGYKGTEAFF; size: NA; length: 16; D: NA; V: TRBV5-1; J: TRBJ1-1
DNA: TGTGCCAGCAGTGAGACGGGGTTGAATCAGCCCCAGCATTTT; CDR3: CASSETGLNQPQHF; size: NA; length: 14; D: NA; V: TRBV6-1; J: TRBJ1-5
DNA: TGTGCCAGCAGTGTTGGTAGTTTACAGGGACAGGTTATCATGAACACTGAAGCTTTCTTT; CDR3: CASSVGSLQGQVIMNTEAFF; size: NA; length: 20; D: TRBD1; V: TRBV2; J: TRBJ1-1
DNA: TGTGCCAGCAGTGAAGTTCTTCTCGAGCAGTACTTC; CDR3: CASSEVLLEQYF; size: NA; length: 12; D: NA; V: TRBV6-1; J: TRBJ2-7
DNA: TGTGCCAGTACCGCGGGCAGAGGCGCGTTTGGCTACACCTTC; CDR3: CASTAGRGAFGYTF; size: NA; length: 14; D: NA; V: TRBV19; J: TRBJ1-2
DNA: TGTGCCAGTAGTATAGATAGTCCAAACACTGAAGCTTTCTTT; CDR3: CASSIDSPNTEAFF; size: NA; length: 14; D: NA; V: TRBV19; J: TRBJ1-1
DNA: TGTGCCGGGGAGTCCGGGACTAGCGGCACAGATACGCAGTATTTT; CDR3: CAGESGTSGTDTQYF; size: NA; length: 15; D: TRBD2; V: TRBV7-9; J: TRBJ2-3
DNA: TGTGCCAGCAGTTTATACGATCCCCGAGATGAGCAGTTCTTC; CDR3: CASSLYDPRDEQFF; size: NA; length: 14; D: NA; V: TRBV27; J: TRBJ2-1
DNA: TGTGCCAGCAGGGGTGGGAGGGATAGGGGCCTCTATGGCTACACCTTC; CDR3: CASRGGRDRGLYGYTF; size: NA; length: 16; D: NA; V: TRBV2; J: TRBJ1-2
DNA: TGTGCCAGCAGCTTGTCCTGGAACACTGAAGCTTTCTTT; CDR3: CASSLSWNTEAFF; size: NA; length: 13; D: NA; V: TRBV7-6; J: TRBJ1-1
DNA: TGTGCCAGCAGCTTAGGGGTTAGCAGCCCAGATACGCAGTATTTT; CDR3: CASSLGVSSPDTQYF; size: NA; length: 15; D: NA; V: TRBV11-2; J: TRBJ2-3
DNA: TGTGCCACCAGCAGTAGGGGGTCCGCCAAAAACATTCAGTACTTC; CDR3: CATSSRGSAKNIQYF; size: NA; length: 15; D: NA; V: TRBV15; J: TRBJ2-4
DNA: TGTGCCAGCAGCTCGACTGGCCGGAGCTCCTACAATGAGCAGTTCTTC; CDR3: CASSSTGRSSYNEQFF; size: NA; length: 16; D: NA; V: TRBV13; J: TRBJ2-1
DNA: TGTGCCAGCAGCCCGGGACAGGGGTGGGTCGATGAGCAGTTCTTC; CDR3: CASSPGQGWVDEQFF; size: NA; length: 15; D: TRBD1; V: TRBV5-6; J: TRBJ2-1
DNA: TGTGCCAGCAGTTTATCCCTGACAGGTGCAGAGCAGTACTTC; CDR3: CASSLSLTGAEQYF; size: NA; length: 14; D: NA; V: TRBV27; J: TRBJ2-7
DNA: TGTGCCAGCGGAGGAACCCTTTCCGACGAGCAGTACTTC; CDR3: CASGGTLSDEQYF; size: NA; length: 13; D: NA; V: TRBV6-5; J: TRBJ2-7
DNA: TGCAGCGTTGGACAGGGTTTGGAGACCCAGTACTTC; CDR3: CSVGQGLETQYF; size: NA; length: 12; D: TRBD1; V: TRBV29-1; J: TRBJ2-5
DNA: TGTGCCAGCAGTGACGACAGGGGGCAATGGGAAGGCTACACCTTC; CDR3: CASSDDRGQWEGYTF; size: NA; length: 15; D: TRBD1; V: TRBV25-1; J: TRBJ1-2
DNA: TGTGCCAGCAGGCAGGGGGAGCAGTACTTC; CDR3: CASRQGEQYF; size: NA; length: 10; D: NA; V: TRBV6-1; J: TRBJ2-7
DNA: TGTGCCAGTAGTAGCGGGAGAGCCTACGAGCAGTACTTC; CDR3: CASSSGRAYEQYF; size: NA; length: 13; D: TRBD2; V: TRBV19; J: TRBJ2-7
DNA: TGTGCCAGCAGCCTGCAACCGGCGGAGAGCTCCTACGAGCAGTACTTC; CDR3: CASSLQPAESSYEQYF; size: NA; length: 16; D: NA; V: TRBV27; J: TRBJ2-7
DNA: TGTGCCAGCTTGGGAGTAGCCTATGAGCAGTTCTTC; CDR3: CASLGVAYEQFF; size: NA; length: 12; D: NA; V: TRBV11-2; J: TRBJ2-1
DNA: TGTGCCAGCAGCTTGGGGGCCGTGAACACTGAAGCTTTCTTT; CDR3: CASSLGAVNTEAFF; size: NA; length: 14; D: NA; V: TRBV5-5; J: TRBJ1-1